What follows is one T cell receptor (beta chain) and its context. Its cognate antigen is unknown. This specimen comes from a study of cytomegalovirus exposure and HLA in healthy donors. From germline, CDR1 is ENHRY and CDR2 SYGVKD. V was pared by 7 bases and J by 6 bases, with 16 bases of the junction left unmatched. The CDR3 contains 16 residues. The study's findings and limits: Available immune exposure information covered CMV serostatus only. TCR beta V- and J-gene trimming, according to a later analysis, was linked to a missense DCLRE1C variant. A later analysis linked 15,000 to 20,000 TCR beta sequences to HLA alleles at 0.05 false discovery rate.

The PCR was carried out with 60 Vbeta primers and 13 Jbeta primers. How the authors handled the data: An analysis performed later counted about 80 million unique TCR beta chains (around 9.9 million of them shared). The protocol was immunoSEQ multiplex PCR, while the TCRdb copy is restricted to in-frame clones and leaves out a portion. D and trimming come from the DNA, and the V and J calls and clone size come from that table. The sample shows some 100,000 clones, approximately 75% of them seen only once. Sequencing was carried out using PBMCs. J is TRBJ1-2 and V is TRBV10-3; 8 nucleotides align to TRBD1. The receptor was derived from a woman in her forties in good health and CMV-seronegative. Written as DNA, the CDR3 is TGTGCCATCACCGGTGCGGACAGGGCCAGTGAGAATGGCTACACCTTC. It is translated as CAITGADRASENGYTF.